Below, one T cell receptor (beta chain) is given with its context. Its recognized antigen is unknown. Per-base qualities were not stored, and no clone one base away is much larger. These data originate in a study of T cell repertoires in chronic hepatitis B (dated by TCRdb to between 2017 and 2020). The method was the immunoSEQ multiplex PCR assay. Not all clones reach the TCRdb copy of this immuneACCESS table, which keeps in-frame sequences only. Checked studies attribute under half of the gap to unresolved V genes and leave the rest unexplained. This sample is represented by roughly 520 clones; roughly 75% of them were singletons. The ten largest clones represent roughly 18% of the sample. The CDR3 runs 14 residues from the cysteine to the phenylalanine. Only the CDR3 part of the read is kept: 42 bases, read in frame from the first base. The germline V gene (reference sequence) specifies SGHAT as CDR1 and FQDESV as CDR2. Trimming removed 2 bases from V and 0 bases from J; the gene matches leave 1 base unexplained.

The clonotype was recovered from a human donor with chronic hepatitis B virus infection. This chain joins TRBV11-1 to TRBJ2-7; 7 bases in the middle match TRBD2. Input material: total CD8+ T cells from PBMCs. The CDR3 in this case is CASSLRGDSYEQYF. The DNA is TGTGCCAGCAGCTTACGGGGGGACTCCTACGAGCAGTACTTC.